These T cell receptor beta chains were read from a single sample in a study of regulatory T cells in long-lasting Graves disease. TCRdb analysed the multiplex PCR reads with MiXCR anew, one entry per CDR3 protein. Here the sample spans more than 300,000 distinct CDR3 sequences, roughly 24% being singletons. The material was peripheral blood mononuclear cells (PBMCs), obtained when the disease was refractory, from a patient treated with antithyroid drugs. The receptors were sampled from a woman between 40 and 50 years old with Graves disease. The CDR3 runs from the conserved cysteine through the conserved F or W. Fields, in order: V gene, D gene, clone size, J gene, CDR3 protein, CDR3 DNA. D genes are given only for firm matches. Clone size is not always given. Where it is, it says once, few, many or a class for expanded clones.

TRBV28,TRBD2,many,TRBJ2-1,CASSPAPSGATQFF,TGTGCCAGCAGCCCTGCCCCTAGCGGGGCCACCCAGTTCTTC
TRBV7-9,-,-,TRBJ2-5,CASSYKLGETQYF,TGTGCCAGCAGCTACAAGTTGGGAGAGACCCAGTACTTC
TRBV7-8,TRBD1,-,TRBJ2-7,CASSLARVDRANYEQYF,TGTGCCAGCAGCTTAGCGCGGGTGGACAGGGCTAACTACGAGCAGTACTTC
TRBV19,-,few,TRBJ1-1,CASSFSYYTEAFF,TGTGCCAGTAGTTTCTCTTATTACACTGAAGCTTTCTTT
TRBV2,-,many,TRBJ2-2,CASLQGELFF,TGTGCCAGCCTGCAAGGGGAGCTGTTTTTT
TRBV27,-,many,TRBJ2-3,CASSFAGAPVTGDTQYF,TGTGCCAGCAGTTTTGCCGGTGCCCCTGTGACAGGAGATACGCAGTATTTT
TRBV6-1,-,-,TRBJ2-2,CASSESWFTGELFF,TGTGCCAGCAGTGAGTCTTGGTTCACCGGGGAGCTGTTTTTT
TRBV6-2/TRBV6-3,-,-,TRBJ2-5,CASSESGRETQYF,TGTGCCAGCAGTGAATCAGGTCGAGAGACCCAGTACTTC
TRBV20-1,TRBD1,-,TRBJ1-3,CSARDSRASGNTIYF,TGCAGTGCCCGGGACAGCCGGGCGTCTGGAAACACCATATATTTT
TRBV6-1,TRBD1,-,TRBJ1-4,CASSKQGKDEKLFF,TGTGCCAGCAGTAAACAGGGGAAGGATGAAAAACTGTTTTTT
TRBV6-6,-,few,TRBJ2-2,CASSYSGVGELFF,TGTGCCAGCAGTTACTCGGGGGTCGGGGAGCTGTTTTTT
TRBV25-1,-,many,TRBJ2-7,CASRDSGTHEQYF,TGTGCCAGCAGAGACTCGGGCACCCACGAGCAGTACTTC
TRBV28,TRBD2,many,TRBJ2-7,CASSFFVAGNYEQYF,TGTGCCAGCAGTTTTTTTGTAGCGGGGAACTACGAGCAGTACTTC
TRBV20-1,TRBD1,-,TRBJ2-1,CSAASGTGSYNEQFF,TGCAGTGCTGCCTCCGGGACAGGGTCCTACAATGAGCAGTTCTTC
TRBV28,-,many,TRBJ2-1,CASSLSGQRLNEQFF,TGTGCCAGCAGCCTATCCGGTCAGCGACTGAATGAGCAGTTCTTC
TRBV25-1,-,few,TRBJ1-4,CASSPLDGRKLFF,TGTGCCAGCAGTCCCCTGGACGGTCGTAAACTGTTTTTT
TRBV20-1,-,-,TRBJ2-2,CSARDRTNTGELFF,TGCAGTGCTAGAGATAGAACGAACACCGGGGAGCTGTTTTTT
TRBV19,-,-,TRBJ2-1,CASSSLHSYNEQFF,TGTGCCAGTAGTTCGCTTCACTCCTACAATGAGCAGTTCTTC
TRBV24-1,-,many,TRBJ1-2,CATSDSGRYYGYTF,TGTGCCACCAGTGATTCAGGGCGGTACTATGGCTACACCTTC
TRBV30,-,-,TRBJ2-5,CAWSVAGAGETQYF,TGTGCCTGGAGTGTGGCAGGGGCGGGCGAGACCCAGTACTTC
TRBV4-1,TRBD2,-,TRBJ2-5,CASSSHLAGETQYF,TGCGCCAGCAGCTCGCACCTAGCGGGAGAGACCCAGTACTTC
TRBV20-1,TRBD2,-,TRBJ2-5,CSSSGLAPFQETQYF,TGCAGCTCGTCCGGACTAGCCCCCTTCCAAGAGACCCAGTACTTC
TRBV3-1,TRBD2,-,TRBJ2-5,CASSQDGTGGVETQYF,TGTGCCAGCAGCCAAGATGGGACGGGAGGAGTGGAGACCCAGTACTTC
TRBV19,TRBD2,many,TRBJ2-5,CASTAGTSGQETQYF,TGTGCCAGTACCGCCGGGACTAGCGGGCAAGAGACCCAGTACTTC
TRBV5-1,-,-,TRBJ1-1,CASSLSPWSNTEAFF,TGCGCCAGCAGCCTCTCTCCGTGGAGCAACACTGAAGCTTTCTTT
TRBV27,TRBD2,many,TRBJ2-7,CASSLSTGGSYEQYF,TGTGCCAGCAGTTTATCGACGGGAGGGTCCTACGAGCAGTACTTC
TRBV19,-,many,TRBJ1-1,CASSIRSVTENTEAFF,TGTGCCAGTAGTATAAGGTCAGTAACTGAGAACACTGAAGCTTTCTTT
TRBV28,TRBD1,-,TRBJ1-5,CASSSGTGIYSNQPQHF,TGTGCCAGCAGTTCCGGGACAGGGATTTATAGTAATCAGCCCCAGCATTTT
TRBV2,-,many,TRBJ2-7,CASKGQTSSYEQYF,TGTGCCAGCAAGGGACAAACTAGCTCCTACGAGCAGTACTTC
TRBV6-2/TRBV6-3,-,many,TRBJ2-5,CASSYLAEETQYF,TGTGCCAGCAGTTACTTGGCTGAAGAGACCCAGTACTTC
TRBV6-5,-,few,TRBJ2-7,CASSYSNRGQGSYEQYF,TGTGCCAGCAGTTACTCGAACCGGGGCCAGGGTTCCTACGAGCAGTACTTC
TRBV29-1,-,many,TRBJ1-2,CSVRGSNYGYTF,TGCAGCGTTAGGGGTTCTAACTATGGCTACACCTTC
TRBV6-5,-,-,TRBJ1-5,CASSYSGQRNQPQHF,TGTGCCAGCAGTTACTCAGGACAGCGCAATCAGCCCCAGCATTTT
TRBV7-9,TRBD2,few,TRBJ2-5,CASSWRLAGEETQYF,TGTGCCAGCAGCTGGAGACTAGCGGGCGAGGAGACCCAGTACTTC
TRBV28,TRBD1,many,TRBJ1-4,CASSVGQGDGKLFF,TGTGCCAGCAGTGTTGGACAGGGTGACGGAAAACTGTTTTTT
TRBV20-1,-,few,TRBJ2-7,CSARVTRREQYF,TGCAGTGCTAGAGTTACTCGCCGTGAGCAGTACTTC
TRBV2,-,-,TRBJ2-6,CASARGANVLTF,TGTGCCAGCGCCAGGGGGGCCAACGTCCTGACTTTC
TRBV6-5,-,many,TRBJ1-5,CASSYNRNQPQHF,TGTGCCAGCAGTTACAACCGCAATCAGCCCCAGCATTTT
TRBV28,-,many,TRBJ1-1,CASSLAGPVRTEAFF,TGTGCCAGCAGTTTAGCCGGCCCGGTGAGAACTGAAGCTTTCTTT
TRBV28,-,many,TRBJ2-7,CASGLGLSFSYEQYF,TGTGCCAGCGGCCTGGGACTTTCCTTCTCATACGAGCAGTACTTC
TRBV20-1,-,few,TRBJ2-7,CSASWQGIYEQYF,TGCAGTGCTAGTTGGCAGGGGATCTACGAGCAGTACTTC